The sequence of this T cell receptor (beta chain) was determined in a study of T cells after posttransplantation cyclophosphamide. The CDR3 has 16 residues. This clone was observed a few times. Using immunoSEQ multiplex PCR, the repertoire was profiled, and TCRdb retains in-frame clones only, with some absent. In total the sample includes about 12,000 clones, none of them seen once. Treatment was busulfan-fludarabine conditioning, a marrow graft, and cyclophosphamide on days +3 and +4. This TCR derives from a female patient in her 40s who received an allogeneic stem cell transplant from an unrelated donor, was CMV-positive, and had acute GVHD only. Certain T cells may be donor cells from the graft. The rearrangement links TRBV21-1 to TRBJ2-3; the tabulated D call, TRBD1, remains unverified against the DNA. TRBV21-1 is listed as a pseudogene. The sample in question was PBMCs, obtained after allogeneic stem cell transplant with posttransplant cyclophosphamide. The CDR3 DNA sequence: TGTGCCAGCAGCACAGCGACAGGGAAGTCTTCAGATACGCAGTATTTT. This codes for CASSTATGKSSDTQYF.